The text below deals with one T cell receptor (beta chain). This sample is drawn from a study of blood T cell repertoires in COVID-19. Study in general: PBMCs, B-cell-depleted T cells, or T cells provided the cDNA or gDNA that made up the material.

The CDR3 consists of 19 residues. The germline V gene has CDR1 SSHAT and CDR2 FNYEAQ (reference sequence). With 5 bases clipped from V and 4 bases from J, the junction kept 21 bases outside the gene matches. Per the original data handling: Estimated nucleated cell counts came from reference gene primer amplification. Sequenced by immunoSEQ multiplex PCR; TCRdb stores in-frame clones only, minus some. V, J and clone size are those of that table, while D and trimming were read from the DNA. The sample yields some 250,000 clones, 75% to 90% seen once. The source is a man aged 30 to 45 with active or convalescent COVID-19. Sequencing input: peripheral blood. The chain combines TRBV7-7 with TRBJ1-1; TRBD1 matches at 8 bases. The CDR3 nucleotides are TGTGCCAGCAGCACACAAACGAGACCAGGGGGCGCGGCTACCACTGAAGCTTTCTTT. It is translated as CASSTQTRPGGAATTEAFF.